This TCR beta chain came from a study of vaccination and CD4 T cells after COVID-19. Study as a whole: The authors gave control cultures a CEFX pool, an HIV-1 Nef pool, or no peptide.

As regards this clonotype: Its antigen is unidentified.

An Oncomine TCR Beta short-read assay was used to sequence the DNA from cultured CD4+ T cells. The template was genomic DNA from cultured CD4+ T cells. TCRdb reprocessed the PCR reads via MiXCR and lists one record per CDR3 protein. The sample consists of over 15,000 distinct CDR3 sequences, approximately 57% of them appearing once. CDR3 size: 13 residues. The germline V gene has CDR1 DFQATT and CDR2 SNEGSKA (reference sequence). V was clipped by 6 bases and J by 0 bases, with 8 bases between them. Treatment: approximately 11-day PBMC culture with coronavirus spike peptide pools or control peptides (ViraFEST assay). Half-medium replacement with fresh IL-2 medium took place on days 3 and 7.

The sample taken for sequencing was CD4+ T cells from blood, cultured in vitro. The receptor was isolated from a human donor who had recovered from COVID-19. The chain combines TRBV20-1 with TRBJ2-2; D unresolved. The CDR3 nucleotides are TGCAGTGCCATCGACGCGAACACCGGGGAGCTGTTTTTT. Protein sequence: CSAIDANTGELFF.